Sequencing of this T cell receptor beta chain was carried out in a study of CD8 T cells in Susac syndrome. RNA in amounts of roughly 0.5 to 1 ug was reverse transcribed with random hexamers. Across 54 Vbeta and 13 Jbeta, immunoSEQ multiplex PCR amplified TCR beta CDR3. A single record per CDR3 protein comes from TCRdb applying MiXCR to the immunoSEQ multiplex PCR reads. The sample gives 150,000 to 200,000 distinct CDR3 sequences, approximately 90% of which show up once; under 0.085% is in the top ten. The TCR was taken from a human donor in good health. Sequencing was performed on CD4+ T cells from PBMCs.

CDR3 sequence reads: CASSYFWGYGYTF. In DNA, the CDR3 is TGTGCCAGCAGTTACTTTTGGGGCTATGGCTACACCTTC. The chain is built from TRBV6-8 and TRBJ1-2, with no clear D. Trimming took off 1 base at V and 4 bases at J, with 7 bases between the two ends. CDR3 size: 13 residues. Germline values: CDR1 MNHGY, CDR2 SAAAGT.